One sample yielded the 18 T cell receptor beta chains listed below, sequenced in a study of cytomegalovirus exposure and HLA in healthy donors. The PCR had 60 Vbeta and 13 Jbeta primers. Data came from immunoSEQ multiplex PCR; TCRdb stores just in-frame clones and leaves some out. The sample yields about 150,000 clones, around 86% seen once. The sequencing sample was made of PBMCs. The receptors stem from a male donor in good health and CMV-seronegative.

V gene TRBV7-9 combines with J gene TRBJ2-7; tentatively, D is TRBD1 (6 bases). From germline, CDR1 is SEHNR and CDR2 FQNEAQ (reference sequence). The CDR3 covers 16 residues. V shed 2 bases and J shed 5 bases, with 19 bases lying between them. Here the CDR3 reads CASSLSPGAGFHEQYF. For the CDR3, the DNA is TGTGCCAGCAGCTTATCTCCAGGGGCCGGGTTCCACGAGCAGTACTTC.

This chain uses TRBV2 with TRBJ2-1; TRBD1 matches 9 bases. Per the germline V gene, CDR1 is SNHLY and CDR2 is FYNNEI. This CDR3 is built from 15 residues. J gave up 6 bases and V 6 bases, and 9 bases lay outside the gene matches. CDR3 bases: TGTGCCAGCAGAGCCCACGGGACAGGGATCAATGAGCAGTTCTTC. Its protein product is CASRAHGTGINEQFF.

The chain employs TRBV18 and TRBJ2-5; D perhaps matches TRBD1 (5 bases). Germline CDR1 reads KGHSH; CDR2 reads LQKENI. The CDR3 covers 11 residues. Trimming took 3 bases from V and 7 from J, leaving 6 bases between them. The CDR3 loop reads CASSPQGTQYF. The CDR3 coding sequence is TGTGCCAGCTCACCGCAGGGGACCCAGTACTTC.

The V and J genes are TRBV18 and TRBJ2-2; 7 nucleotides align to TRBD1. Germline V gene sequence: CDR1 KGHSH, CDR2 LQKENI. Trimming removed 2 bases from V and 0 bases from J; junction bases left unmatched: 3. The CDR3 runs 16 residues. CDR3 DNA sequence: TGTGCCAGCTCACCAACACAGGGGACGAACACCGGGGAGCTGTTTTTT. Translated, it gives CASSPTQGTNTGELFF. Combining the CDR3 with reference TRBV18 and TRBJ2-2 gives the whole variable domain NAGVMQNPRHLVRRRGQEARLRCSPMKGHSHVYWYRQLPEEGLKFMVYLQKENIIDESGMPKERFSAEFPKEGPSILRIQQVVRGDSAAYFCASSPTQGTNTGELFFGEGSRLTVL.

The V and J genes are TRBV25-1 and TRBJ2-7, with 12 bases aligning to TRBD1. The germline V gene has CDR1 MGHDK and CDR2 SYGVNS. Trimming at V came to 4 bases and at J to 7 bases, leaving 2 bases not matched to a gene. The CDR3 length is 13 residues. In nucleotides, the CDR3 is TGTGCCAGCAGTGGGGACAGGGGGCCGGAGCAGTACTTC. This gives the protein CASSGDRGPEQYF.

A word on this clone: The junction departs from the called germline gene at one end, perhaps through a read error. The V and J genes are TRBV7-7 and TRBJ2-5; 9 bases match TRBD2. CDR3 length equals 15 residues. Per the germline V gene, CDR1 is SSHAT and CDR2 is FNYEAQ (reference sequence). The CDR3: CASSRRAGGQETQYF. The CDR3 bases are TGTGCTAGCAGCCGAAGGGCGGGGGGGCAAGAGACCCAGTACTTC.

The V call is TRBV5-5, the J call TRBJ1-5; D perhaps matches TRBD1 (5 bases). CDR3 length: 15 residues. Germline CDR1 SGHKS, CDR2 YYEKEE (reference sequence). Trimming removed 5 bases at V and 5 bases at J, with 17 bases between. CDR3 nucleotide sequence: TGTGCCAGCAGACCAGAGCCAGGGCCCCATCAGCCCCAGCATTTT. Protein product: CASRPEPGPHQPQHF. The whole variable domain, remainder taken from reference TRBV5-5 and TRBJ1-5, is DAGVTQSPTHLIKTRGQQVTLRCSPISGHKSVSWYQQVLGQGPQFIFQYYEKEERGRGNFPDRFSARQFPNYSSELNVNALLLGDSALYLCASRPEPGPHQPQHFGDGTRLSIL.

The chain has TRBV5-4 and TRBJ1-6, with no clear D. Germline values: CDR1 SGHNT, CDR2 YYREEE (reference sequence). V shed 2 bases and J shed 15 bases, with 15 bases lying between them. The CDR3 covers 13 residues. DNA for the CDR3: TGTGCCAGCAGCTTCGGCGCTTCCGGGTACCTCCACTTT. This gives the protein CASSFGASGYLHF. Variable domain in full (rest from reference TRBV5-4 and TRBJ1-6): ETGVTQSPTHLIKTRGQQVTLRCSSQSGHNTVSWYQQALGQGPQFIFQYYREEENGRGNFPPRFSGLQFPNYSSELNVNALELDDSALYLCASSFGASGYLHFGNGTRLTVT.

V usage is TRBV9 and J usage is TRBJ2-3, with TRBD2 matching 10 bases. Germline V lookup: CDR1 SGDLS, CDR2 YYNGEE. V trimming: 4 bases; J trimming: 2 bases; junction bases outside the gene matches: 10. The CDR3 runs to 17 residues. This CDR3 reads CASSRSGGPSATDTQYF. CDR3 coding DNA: TGTGCCAGCAGCCGTAGCGGGGGGCCGTCCGCCACAGATACGCAGTATTTT.

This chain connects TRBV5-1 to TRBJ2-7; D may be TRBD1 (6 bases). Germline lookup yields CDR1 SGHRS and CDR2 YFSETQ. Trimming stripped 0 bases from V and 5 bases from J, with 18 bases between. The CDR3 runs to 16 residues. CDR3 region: CASSLVGQTPSHEQYF. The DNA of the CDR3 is TGCGCCAGCAGCTTGGTTGGACAGACCCCTTCGCACGAGCAGTACTTC.

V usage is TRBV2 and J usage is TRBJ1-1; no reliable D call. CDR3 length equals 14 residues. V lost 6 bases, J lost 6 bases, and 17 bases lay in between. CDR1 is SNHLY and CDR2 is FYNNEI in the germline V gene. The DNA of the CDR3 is TGTGCCAGCAGGCTGAGGGTAATCGGGCCTGAAGCTTTCTTT. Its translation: CASRLRVIGPEAFF.

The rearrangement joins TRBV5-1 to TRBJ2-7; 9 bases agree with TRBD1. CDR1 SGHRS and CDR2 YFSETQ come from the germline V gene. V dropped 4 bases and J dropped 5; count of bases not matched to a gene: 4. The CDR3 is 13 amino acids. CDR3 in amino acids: CASSRDRVNEQYF. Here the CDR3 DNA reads TGCGCCAGCAGCAGGGACAGGGTAAACGAGCAGTACTTC. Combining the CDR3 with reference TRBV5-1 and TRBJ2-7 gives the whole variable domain KAGVTQTPRYLIKTRGQQVTLSCSPISGHRSVSWYQQTPGQGLQFLFEYFSETQRNKGNFPGRFSGRQFSNSRSEMNVSTLELGDSALYLCASSRDRVNEQYFGPGTRLTVT.

In DNA form, the CDR3 reads TGCGCCAGCAGCCCGAAGGACAGGGGGCCAGGGAACACTGAAGCTTTCTTT. Translated: CASSPKDRGPGNTEAFF. V usage is TRBV5-1 and J usage is TRBJ1-1, with 11 positions matching TRBD1. Germline V gene data show CDR1 as SGHRS and CDR2 as YFSETQ. The trim removed 4 bases at V and 1 base at J, leaving 9 bases unmatched. The CDR3 covers 17 residues.

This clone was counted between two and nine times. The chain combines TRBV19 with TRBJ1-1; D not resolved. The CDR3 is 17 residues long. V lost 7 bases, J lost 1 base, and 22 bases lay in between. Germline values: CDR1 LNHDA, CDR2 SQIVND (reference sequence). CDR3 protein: CASNPYGEGPKNTEAFF. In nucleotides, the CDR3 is TGTGCCAGTAACCCCTACGGCGAGGGTCCTAAGAACACTGAAGCTTTCTTT.

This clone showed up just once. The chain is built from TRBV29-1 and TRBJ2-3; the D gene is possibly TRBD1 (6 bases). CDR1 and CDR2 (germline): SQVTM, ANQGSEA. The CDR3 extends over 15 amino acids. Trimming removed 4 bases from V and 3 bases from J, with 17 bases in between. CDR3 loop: CSVAKAGVSTDTQYF. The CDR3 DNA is TGCAGCGTTGCCAAGGCAGGGGTTAGTACAGATACGCAGTATTTT.

CDR3: CASSRLAGVSEQFF. CDR3 DNA: TGTGCCAGCAGTAGGCTAGCGGGGGTCAGTGAGCAGTTCTTC. This chain joins TRBV2 and TRBJ2-1; TRBD2 aligns across 10 bases. The germline V gene has CDR1 SNHLY and CDR2 FYNNEI. The J segment lost 9 bases and the V segment lost 5 bases, leaving 7 bases of the junction unmatched. The CDR3 sequence is 14 residues long.

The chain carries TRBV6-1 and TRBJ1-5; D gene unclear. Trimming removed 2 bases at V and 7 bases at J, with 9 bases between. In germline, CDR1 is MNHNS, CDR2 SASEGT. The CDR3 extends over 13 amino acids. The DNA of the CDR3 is TGTGCCAGCAGTGAACGGGAAGTCCAGCCCCAGCATTTT. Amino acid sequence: CASSEREVQPQHF.

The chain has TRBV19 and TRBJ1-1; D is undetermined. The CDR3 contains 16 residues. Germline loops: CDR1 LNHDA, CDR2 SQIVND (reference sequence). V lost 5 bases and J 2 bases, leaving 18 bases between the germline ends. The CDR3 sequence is CASSSSSRALNTEAFF. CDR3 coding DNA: TGTGCCAGTAGTTCCTCGTCGCGGGCCCTCAACACTGAAGCTTTCTTT.